These 12 T cell receptor beta chains were all obtained from the same sample, sequenced in a study of blood T cell repertoires in COVID-19. Repertoires were generated with immunoSEQ multiplex PCR, while TCRdb's copy carries only in-frame clones and drops some. The sample contains about 98,000 clones, roughly four fifths of which appear only once. The material sequenced was peripheral blood. The receptors were sampled from a man aged 55 to 70 with acute or convalescent COVID-19.

The table lists this clone with a count of one. The chain recombines TRBV4-1 with TRBJ2-7, with 10 bases aligning to TRBD2. V shed 1 base, J shed 3 bases, and the junction held 3 bases outside the gene matches. CDR3 length: 15 amino acids. The germline V gene has CDR1 MGHRA and CDR2 YSYEKL. CDR3 in amino acids: CASSQGLAGVYEQYV. CDR3 nucleotide sequence: TGCGCCAGCAGCCAAGGCCTAGCGGGAGTCTACGAGCAGTACGTC.

The table lists this clone with a count of one. The chain links TRBV10-1 to TRBJ1-1; 9 bases map to TRBD1. From germline, CDR1 is WNHNN and CDR2 SYGVQD (reference sequence). The trim removed 6 bases at V and 4 bases at J, leaving 3 bases unmatched. The CDR3 is 13 residues long. This chain's CDR3 is CASRVDRGTEAFF. Written as DNA, the CDR3 is TGCGCCAGCAGGGTGGACAGGGGCACTGAAGCTTTCTTT.

The chain carries TRBV14 and TRBJ2-3, with 9 positions matching TRBD2. The CDR3 runs to 14 residues. The germline CDR1 and CDR2 sequences are SGHDN and FVKESK. V lost 4 bases and J lost 3; bases outside the gene matches: 2. The CDR3 bases are TGTGCCAGCAGCCCGGGACTAGCTACAGATACGCAGTATTTT. It yields the protein CASSPGLATDTQYF. Combining the CDR3 with reference TRBV14 and TRBJ2-3 gives the whole variable domain EAGVTQFPSHSVIEKGQTVTLRCDPISGHDNLYWYRRVMGKEIKFLLHFVKESKQDESGMPNNRFLAERTGGTYSTLKVQPAELEDSGVYFCASSPGLATDTQYFGPGTRLTVL.

The rearrangement joins TRBV7-9 to TRBJ1-1, with unresolved D. This CDR3 comprises 14 residues. The germline CDR1 and CDR2 sequences are SEHNR and FQNEAQ (reference sequence). The V and J ends lost 0 bases and 1 base respectively, with 6 bases between them. The CDR3 here is CASSLAYQNTEAFF. The CDR3, as DNA: TGTGCCAGCAGCTTAGCCTATCAGAACACTGAAGCTTTCTTT.

This clone occurred once. CDR3 amino acids: CANLRTLENEQYF. In DNA, the CDR3 is TGTGCCAATTTACGGACTCTCGAGAACGAGCAGTACTTC. The chain has TRBV21-1 and TRBJ2-7; TRBD2 is the table's D call, not checked against the DNA. TRBV21-1 is termed a pseudogene. The length of the CDR3 is 13 residues.

The rearrangement uses TRBV5-5 and TRBJ1-2, with D unclear. The CDR3 contains 15 residues. Per germline, CDR1 SGHKS and CDR2 YYEKEE (reference sequence). Trimming removed 0 bases from V and 7 bases from J, with 16 bases in between. CDR3 sequence (DNA): TGTGCCAGCAGCTTGGATTCGGTCCCAGGCTCTGGCTACACCTTC. Protein product: CASSLDSVPGSGYTF.

This chain uses TRBV10-2 with TRBJ2-1; 9 positions agree with TRBD1. V gave up 6 bases and J gave up 5 bases; unmatched junction bases: 2. CDR3 length equals 13 residues. The germline CDR1 and CDR2 sequences are WSHSY and SAAADI. CDR3 amino acids: CASRGQGNNEQFF. The CDR3 coding sequence is TGCGCCAGCAGGGGACAGGGAAACAATGAGCAGTTCTTC.

This chain joins TRBV7-2 and TRBJ2-7, with a weak D call TRBD2 (6 bases). CDR1 is SGHTA, CDR2 FQGNSA, per germline. CDR3 length equals 16 residues. Trimming removed 10 bases at V and 3 bases at J, with 25 bases between. CDR3 in DNA: TGTGCCAATCGACTAGGGAACAAACGCCTCCACTACGAGCAGTACGTC. Translated, it gives CANRLGNKRLHYEQYV.

The V gene is TRBV4-3, the J gene TRBJ1-2, with a possible D match to TRBD1 (6 bases). Trimming removed 1 base at V and 5 bases at J, with 14 bases between. The CDR3 has 15 amino acids. Germline V gene data show CDR1 as LGHNA and CDR2 as YSLEER. The CDR3 DNA reads as TGCGCCAGCAGCCAAGCTGCGGGGGCAATTTATGGCTACACCTTC. Residues: CASSQAAGAIYGYTF.

V is TRBV6-5 and J is TRBJ1-2, with 7 bases lining up with TRBD1. Germline-derived CDR1 and CDR2 are MNHEY and SVGAGI. The CDR3 totals 12 residues. V was clipped by 9 bases and J by 7 bases; unmatched bases: 8. Here the CDR3 DNA reads TGTGCCAGACGACAGGGTGATGGTGGCTACACCTTC. Translation gives CARRQGDGGYTF.

This clone was seen a few times. V and J are TRBV9 and TRBJ2-7; D not resolved. CDR1 is SGDLS, CDR2 YYNGEE, per germline. CDR3 length: 16 amino acids. The V end was cut by 4 bases, the J end by 1 base, with 18 bases between. In DNA, the CDR3 is TGTGCCAGCAGCCCAACAAGGTTTCCGGAGTCCTACGAGCAGTACTTC. The encoded protein is CASSPTRFPESYEQYF.

This chain joins TRBV7-3 and TRBJ1-2, with D maybe TRBD1 (6 bases). Germline CDR1 SGHTA, CDR2 FQGTGA. The CDR3 consists of 15 residues. V lost 5 bases to trimming and J lost 4 bases, with 17 bases between them. CDR3 coding DNA: TGTGCCAGCAGCCCCTACCAAGGGGGACGCTATGGCTACACCTTC. Translated: CASSPYQGGRYGYTF.